Each of the 17 T cell receptor beta chains below was sequenced from the same sample in a study of PD-L1 blockade in urothelial cancer. The method was immunoSEQ multiplex PCR; TCRdb's version includes in-frame clones alone and lacks a portion of them. This table has about 24,000 clones, 87% appearing once. This material consisted of PBMCs, taken around atezolizumab (anti-PD-L1) treatment. Every receptor here comes from a man aged 45-65 years with urothelial cancer.

The chain links TRBV28 to TRBJ1-5; D is ambiguous. V lost 6 bases, J lost 0 bases, and 12 bases lay in between. Per germline, CDR1 MDHEN and CDR2 SYDVKM. The CDR3 is 15 amino acids. CDR3 nucleotides: TGTGCCAGCAGCCCCCCGGTATATAGCAATCAGCCCCAGCATTTT. Its translation: CASSPPVYSNQPQHF.

This chain links TRBV6-1 with TRBJ2-2, with 10 nucleotides matching TRBD1. CDR3 size: 15 residues. V gave up 6 bases and J gave up 4 bases; unmatched junction bases: 5. Per germline, CDR1 MNHNS and CDR2 SASEGT. The CDR3 is CASRGTGEGTGELFF. The CDR3 nucleotides are TGTGCCAGCAGGGGGACAGGGGAAGGCACCGGGGAGCTGTTTTTT.

The V call is TRBV5-6, the J call TRBJ2-7, with 7 bases fitting TRBD2. Germline CDR1 is SGHDT and CDR2 is YYEEEE. This CDR3 has 14 residues. The trim removed 4 bases at V and 2 bases at J, leaving 6 bases unmatched. The CDR3 here is CASSNGLGTYEQYF. The DNA for the CDR3 is TGTGCCAGCAGCAATGGACTAGGAACCTACGAGCAGTACTTC. The variable domain in full, completed from reference TRBV5-6 and TRBJ2-7, reads DAGVTQSPTHLIKTRGQQVTLRCSPKSGHDTVSWYQQALGQGPQFIFQYYEEEERQRGNFPDRFSGHQFPNYSSELNVNALLLGDSALYLCASSNGLGTYEQYFGPGTRLTVT.

This chain joins TRBV30 and TRBJ1-5; D is unclear. CDR1 is GTSNPN, CDR2 SVGIG, per germline (reference sequence). The CDR3 totals 13 residues. V lost 1 base to trimming and J lost 6 bases, with 10 bases between them. The CDR3, as DNA: TGTGCCTGGAGTGCGAGGGTTGGTCAGCCCCAGCATTTT. Its translation is CAWSARVGQPQHF.

The chain combines TRBV5-8 with TRBJ1-5, with 12 bases matching TRBD1. The CDR3 sequence is 17 residues long. After removal of 4 bases from V and 1 base from J, the junction contained 6 bases not matched to a gene. Germline V CDR1 and CDR2: SGHTS, YDEGEE. The CDR3 DNA sequence: TGTGCCAGCAGCCCGGGGACAGGGGGCATAAGCAATCAGCCCCAGCATTTT. This gives the protein CASSPGTGGISNQPQHF.

In this sample, this clone turned up a few times. DNA of the CDR3: TGTGCCAGCAGCTCGACTAGCGGGGGGGCAGATACGCAGTATTTT. Translated, it gives CASSSTSGGADTQYF. The V gene is TRBV6-4, the J gene TRBJ2-3; TRBD2 agrees at 14 bases. V shed 6 bases and J 4 bases; nucleotides not matched to a gene: 3. The CDR3 covers 15 residues. Germline V CDR1 and CDR2: MRHNA, SNTAGT.

The V call is TRBV7-6, the J call TRBJ1-4; no firm D call. CDR3 length: 13 residues. The V end lost 5 bases, the J end lost 3 bases, and 7 bases lay between the germline ends. The germline V gene has CDR1 SGHVS and CDR2 FNYEAQ. The CDR3 reads CASSTEANEKLFF. The CDR3 bases are TGTGCCAGCAGCACGGAGGCTAATGAAAAACTGTTTTTT. The whole variable domain, remainder taken from reference TRBV7-6 and TRBJ1-4, is GAGVSQSPRYKVTKRGQDVALRCDPISGHVSLYWYRQALGQGPEFLTYFNYEAQQDKSGLPNDRFSAERPEGSISTLTIQRTEQRDSAMYRCASSTEANEKLFFGSGTQLSVL.

The V call is TRBV6-5, the J call TRBJ2-5, with 7 positions matching TRBD2. Germline loops: CDR1 MNHEY, CDR2 SVGAGI. Trimming cost V 2 bases and J 9 bases; bases outside gene matches: 6. This CDR3 is built from 13 residues. The CDR3 here is CASSYTLLAPQYF. The DNA of the CDR3 is TGTGCCAGCAGTTACACCTTACTAGCGCCCCAGTACTTC.

The chain employs TRBV10-3 and TRBJ1-1; D remains ambiguous. Germline V gene lookup returns CDR1 ENHRY and CDR2 SYGVKD. Trimming cost V 8 bases and J 0 bases, with 10 bases left between them. The CDR3 totals 13 residues. The CDR3 spells CAIGDGMNTEAFF. The CDR3 nucleotides are TGTGCCATCGGAGACGGGATGAACACTGAAGCTTTCTTT.

This clone was observed once. This chain connects TRBV10-1 to TRBJ2-1, with 9 bases matching TRBD2. With 6 bases clipped from V and 8 bases from J, the junction kept 11 bases outside the gene matches. Germline loops: CDR1 WNHNN, CDR2 SYGVQD (reference sequence). The CDR3 is 15 residues long. The CDR3 DNA sequence: TGCGCCAGCAGACCTGGGACTAGCCTTTCTGATGAGCAGTTCTTC. Translated, it gives CASRPGTSLSDEQFF.

This chain uses TRBV30 with TRBJ2-7; 7 positions agree with TRBD2. This CDR3 has 12 residues. Germline CDR1 GTSNPN, CDR2 SVGIG (reference sequence). J was trimmed by 4 bases and V by 1 base; bases with no gene match: 1. Here the CDR3 reads CAWSDGRYEQYF. CDR3 nucleotides: TGTGCCTGGAGTGACGGGAGGTACGAGCAGTACTTC.

This chain links TRBV5-1 with TRBJ1-1; 7 bases match TRBD1. The CDR3 is made up of 17 amino acids. The germline V gene encodes CDR1 SGHRS and CDR2 YFSETQ. Losses at the gene ends were 1 base for V and 0 bases for J; bases not matched to a gene: 9. The CDR3 nucleotides are TGCGCCAGCAGCTTGACAGGGGTGGGTAGAATGAACACTGAAGCTTTCTTT. Its translation: CASSLTGVGRMNTEAFF. The full variable domain, with the rest looked up from reference TRBV5-1 and TRBJ1-1, is KAGVTQTPRYLIKTRGQQVTLSCSPISGHRSVSWYQQTPGQGLQFLFEYFSETQRNKGNFPGRFSGRQFSNSRSEMNVSTLELGDSALYLCASSLTGVGRMNTEAFFGQGTRLTVV.

The CDR3 is CASATGGLASSYNEQFF. The CDR3 DNA reads TGTGCCAGCGCAACAGGGGGTCTAGCGTCATCCTACAATGAGCAGTTCTTC. The V call is TRBV11-2, the J call TRBJ2-1, with 8 bases lining up with TRBD1. The CDR3 is 17 residues long. CDR1 SGHAT and CDR2 FQNNGV come from the germline V gene. J was trimmed by 1 base and V by 8 bases; bases with no gene match: 13. Combining the CDR3 with reference TRBV11-2 and TRBJ2-1 gives the whole variable domain EAGVAQSPRYKIIEKRQSVAFWCNPISGHATLYWYQQILGQGPKLLIQFQNNGVVDDSQLPKDRFSAERLKGVDSTLKIQPAKLEDSAVYLCASATGGLASSYNEQFFGPGTRLTVL.

This chain links TRBV9 with TRBJ2-2; perhaps TRBD1 as D (5 bases). The germline CDR1 and CDR2 sequences are SGDLS and YYNGEE. The CDR3 sequence is 12 residues long. Trimming left V 7 bases short and J 5 bases short, with 9 bases between. This CDR3 is CASGPGTGELFF. DNA of the CDR3: TGTGCCAGCGGACCAGGGACCGGGGAGCTGTTTTTT.

The rearrangement links TRBV6-1 to TRBJ2-7; 8 bases are shared with TRBD1. J was trimmed by 3 bases and V by 2 bases; bases with no gene match: 12. This CDR3 spans 17 amino acids. CDR1 and CDR2 (germline): MNHNS, SASEGT. As DNA, the CDR3 is TGTGCCAGCAGTGAACTTATCAAGGACAGGGTTTTCTACGAGCAGTACTTC. This encodes CASSELIKDRVFYEQYF.

The chain uses TRBV30 and TRBJ1-1; 7 nucleotides line up with TRBD1. The CDR3 is 15 residues long. J lost 7 bases, V lost 3 bases, and 14 bases had no gene match. Germline V gives CDR1 GTSNPN, CDR2 SVGIG (reference sequence). The CDR3 sequence: CAWRKGGQPTGEAFF. The CDR3, as DNA: TGTGCCTGGAGAAAAGGGGGACAGCCGACGGGTGAAGCTTTCTTT.

This clone occurred once. The chain is built from TRBV5-1 and TRBJ2-7, with TRBD2 as a possible D gene (6 bases). Deletions cut 7 bases from V and 12 bases from J, with 26 bases between. Germline assignment: CDR1 SGHRS and CDR2 YFSETQ. The CDR3 runs to 14 residues. CDR3 in amino acids: CASSFGGTPAKLYF. CDR3 coding DNA: TGCGCCAGCTCATTTGGCGGGACTCCTGCAAAATTGTACTTC. Looking up the rest from reference TRBV5-1 and TRBJ2-7 gives the full variable domain: KAGVTQTPRYLIKTRGQQVTLSCSPISGHRSVSWYQQTPGQGLQFLFEYFSETQRNKGNFPGRFSGRQFSNSRSEMNVSTLELGDSALYLCASSFGGTPAKLYFGPGTRLTVT.